What follows is one TCR beta chain and its context. Its antigen is unknown. Per-base quality was not reported, and no clone a single base away is much larger than it. At one collaborating source in Seattle, patients were enrolled during active infection and were followed longitudinally through the course of disease. Collaborating institutions collected whole blood in K2EDTA tubes following their own protocols. For TCRbeta analysis, collaborator samples were shipped as frozen whole blood, as isolated PBMCs, or as DNA extracted from either sample type. This entry belongs to a study of blood T cell repertoires in COVID-19 (dated by TCRdb to about 2020). Turning to the overall study: Collaborator samples came from the United States, Italy and Spain and covered acute and convalescent phases of COVID-19. Sample metadata almost always included a de-identified subject ID, COVID-19 status, age in years and sex. Samples came from the ongoing ImmuneRACE study (first 160 participants) plus 1,254 subjects from 6 global collaborators. The material from the prospective study consisted of cDNA or gDNA derived from T cells, B-cell-depleted T cells, or PBMCs. The repertoires were released in a freely available public database intended as a resource for research on the immune response to SARS-CoV-2. The dataset comprised deeply sampled blood TCRbeta repertoires from subjects exposed to, actively infected with, or recovered from COVID-19. Where available, HLA class I and class II types were obtained from metadata supplied by the sample provider rather than from assay-based typing. Summary of the overall study and its limitations: The quantity of clinical and demographic metadata differed by source and by participant and was supplied without curation.

Unmatched junction bases come to 9, with V trimmed by 6 bases and J by 5 bases. The CDR3 goes from the cysteine to the phenylalanine over 16 residues. Only the CDR3 part of the read is kept: 48 bases, read in frame from the first base. TCRbeta CDR3 regions were amplified from genomic DNA using the immunoSEQ Assay, a bias-controlled multiplex PCR. Regarding the original processing steps: Within the assay, amplification of reference gene primers was used to estimate how many nucleated cells each sample contained. To quantify the absolute abundance of each unique TCRbeta CDR3 rearrangement, sequence reads were collapsed and filtered. For each sample, productive Simpson clonality was calculated as the square root of Simpson's diversity index over productive rearrangements. The immuneACCESS repertoire file appears here via TCRdb, limited to in-frame rearrangements. These files lack a portion of the clones; in checked studies, under half of the deficit traces to unresolved V genes, and the cause of the others is not known. The DNA gave D and trimming, while V, J and clone size come from that table. This sample is represented by roughly 60,000 clones; just under 75% of them were singletons. The leading ten clones occupy 4.8% of the sample.

Sequenced input: peripheral blood. In this chain, TRBV23-1 is recombined with TRBJ2-1, with TRBD2 identical over 11 junction bases. TRBV23-1 qualifies as an ORF whose function is uncertain. This TCR was recovered from a woman aged 65 to 85 with COVID-19, enrolled during active disease. CDR3 region: CASSTVTSGRNNEQFF. The DNA sequence is as follows: TGCGCCAGCAGCACCGTCACTAGCGGGAGAAACAATGAGCAGTTCTTC.